Shown below are 15 T cell receptor beta chains from a single sample sequenced in a study of T cells in Graves' hyperthyroidism and ophthalmopathy. Regions amplified from RNA transcripts were the TCR beta CDR3 regions. In the first-round RT-PCR of the TCR CDR3, the HTBI primer set was used. MiXCR, applied by TCRdb to the multiplex PCR reads, yields one record per CDR3 protein. The sample includes 610,000 or so distinct CDR3 sequences, more than 45% seen only once; the top ten take around 7.7%. Source material: peripheral blood or thyroid tissue (not recorded which). The receptor source for this set is a woman aged 18-29 years with Graves' hyperthyroidism.

The table lists this clonotype with many counts. The V and J genes are TRBV7-3 and TRBJ2-7; TRBD2 matches 8 bases. The CDR3 is made up of 14 amino acids. Per the germline V gene, CDR1 is SGHTA and CDR2 is FQGTGA. V was pared by 3 bases and J by 5 bases, with 6 bases of the junction left unmatched. Here the CDR3 reads CASSFSGNGDEQYF. The CDR3 DNA reads TGTGCCAGCAGCTTTAGCGGGAACGGCGACGAGCAGTACTTC.

CDR3 region: CASTLDRANTIYF. The CDR3 region has the DNA TGCGCCAGCACCCTGGACAGAGCGAACACCATATATTTT. J is TRBJ1-3 and V is TRBV5-1; D is possibly TRBD1 (6 bases). Trimming shortened V by 6 bases and J by 7 bases, and 14 bases separated the two germline ends. The CDR3 length is 13 residues. Germline V gene sequence: CDR1 SGHRS, CDR2 YFSETQ.

This clonotype was picked up many times. The J gene is TRBJ1-4, the V gene TRBV20-1; D gene ambiguous. V was pared by 0 bases and J by 5 bases, with 19 bases between. The CDR3 extends over 17 amino acids. Germline V CDR1 and CDR2: DFQATT, SNEGSKA (reference sequence). The CDR3 DNA sequence: TGCAGTGCTAGAGATCTCTACCCAAGGGTAGGGAATGAAAAACTGTTTTTT. Its protein product is CSARDLYPRVGNEKLFF.

CDR3 coding DNA: TGTGCCAGCAGTACCGGGACAGGTCTCAATTCACCCCTCCACTTT. It codes for CASSTGTGLNSPLHF. This sequence joins TRBV6-1 and TRBJ1-6, with TRBD1 matching 8 bases. CDR1 is MNHNS and CDR2 is SASEGT in the germline V gene. The CDR3 runs 15 residues. V trimming: 5 bases; J trimming: 7 bases; junction bases outside the gene matches: 7.

In its sample, this clonotype was seen once. It may be a read error: a sequence one base away is much more abundant. The gene calls are TRBV20-1 and TRBJ1-4; TRBD1 is a possible D gene (5 bases). The germline V gene has CDR1 DFQATT and CDR2 SNEGSKA (reference sequence). Trimming stripped 0 bases from V and 0 bases from J, with 17 bases between. This CDR3 comprises 18 residues. This chain's CDR3 is CSARDSQGRGATNEKLFF. CDR3 bases: TGCAGTGCTAGAGATTCCCAGGGTAGGGGCGCAACTAATGAAAAACTGTTTTTT.

This clonotype has a handful of counts. The chain couples TRBV5-6 to TRBJ1-3; the D is unclear. The V and J ends lost 2 bases and 4 bases respectively, with 7 bases between them. The CDR3 extends over 13 amino acids. Germline V gives CDR1 SGHDT, CDR2 YYEEEE. CDR3 coding DNA: TGTGCCAGCAGCTTTCCGGAAGGAAACACCATATATTTT. Protein: CASSFPEGNTIYF.

This clonotype showed up many times. The chain couples TRBV20-1 to TRBJ1-1; maybe TRBD1 (5 bases). Looked up from germline, CDR1 is DFQATT and CDR2 is SNEGSKA (reference sequence). Trimming stripped 1 base from V and 6 bases from J, with 15 bases between. The CDR3 length is 14 residues. CDR3 residues: CSARVFGQPAEAFF. The CDR3 DNA follows: TGCAGTGCTAGAGTATTCGGACAACCGGCTGAAGCTTTCTTT.

This clonotype was recorded once. This rearrangement joins TRBV4-2 to TRBJ2-2; TRBD1 matches at 11 bases. Germline lookup yields CDR1 LGHNA and CDR2 YNFKEQ. The CDR3 sequence is 16 residues long. The junction had 2 bases not matched to a gene; V was cut back by 0 bases and J by 5 bases. CDR3 nucleotide sequence: TGTGCCAGCAGCCAAGAGGGGACAGGGGGGACCGGGGAGCTGTTTTTT. This translates into CASSQEGTGGTGELFF.

J is TRBJ2-5 and V is TRBV7-6, with D tentatively TRBD1 or TRBD2 (5 bases each). Trimming shortened V by 5 bases and J by 2 bases, and 21 bases separated the two germline ends. The CDR3 extends over 17 amino acids. The germline CDR1 and CDR2 sequences are SGHVS and FNYEAQ. The CDR3 reads CASSLESLARAQETQYF. DNA for the CDR3: TGTGCCAGCAGCCTAGAATCGCTAGCCAGGGCTCAAGAGACCCAGTACTTC.

This chain links TRBV24-1 with TRBJ2-5; no clear D gene. The V gene lost 5 bases and the J gene lost 1 base, with 1 base spanning the gap. The CDR3 has 11 amino acids. The germline gives CDR1 KGHDR, CDR2 SFDVKD. In DNA, the CDR3 is TGTGCCACCAGTGCCCAAGAGACCCAGTACTTC. Protein sequence: CATSAQETQYF.

The sample holds many counts of this clonotype. The chain recombines TRBV12-3 or TRBV12-4 with TRBJ2-2; tentatively, D is TRBD2 (5 bases). The CDR3 has 15 residues. The V end was cut by 1 base, the J end by 7 bases, with 13 bases between. This chain's CDR3 is CASSLVDPRGGELFF. CDR3 nucleotides: TGTGCCAGCAGTTTAGTGGACCCTCGGGGCGGGGAGCTGTTTTTT.

The rearrangement uses TRBV7-6 and TRBJ2-1, with a tentative D call TRBD2 (6 bases). The germline gives CDR1 SGHVS, CDR2 FNYEAQ. The ends were cut back, 1 base at V and 8 bases at J, with 12 bases in the middle. This CDR3 spans 14 amino acids. This CDR3 reads CASSLVGSGDEQFF. CDR3 in DNA: TGTGCCAGCAGCTTAGTGGGGTCGGGGGATGAGCAGTTCTTC.

Concerning this clonotype: Germline is not matched at one junction end, which may reflect a read error. The rearrangement links TRBV7-6 to TRBJ2-2; weak D call: TRBD2 (6 bases). CDR1 and CDR2 (germline): SGHVS, FNYEAQ. This CDR3 has 16 residues. The CDR3 here is CANSRSSGPNTGELFF. The CDR3 DNA reads TGTGCCAACAGCCGTTCGAGCGGGCCGAACACCGGGGAGCTGTTTTTC.

This clonotype was seen many times. This chain links TRBV12-3 or TRBV12-4 with TRBJ1-1; tentatively, D is TRBD1 (5 bases). The ends were cut back, 5 bases at V and 8 bases at J, with 15 bases in the middle. The CDR3 is made up of 13 amino acids. DNA of the CDR3: TGTGCCAGCAGTCCCGGGACGTCCACGGAAGCTTTCTTT. This gives the protein CASSPGTSTEAFF.

This clonotype was recorded at least ten times. The chain uses TRBV7-9 and TRBJ1-1; no reliable D call. The V and J ends lost 1 base and 0 bases respectively, with 6 bases between them. The CDR3 is 14 amino acids. Germline assignment: CDR1 SEHNR and CDR2 FQNEAQ (reference sequence). The chain's CDR3 is CASSLGAMNTEAFF. The CDR3 DNA reads TGTGCCAGCAGCTTAGGGGCTATGAACACTGAAGCTTTCTTT.